The next 29 T cell receptor beta chains were all read from a single sample in a study of T cells after yellow fever vaccination. A single record per CDR3 protein comes from TCRdb applying MiXCR to the 5' RACE reads. Of around 47,000 distinct CDR3 sequences in the sample, 6.8% were seen once. Material: CD8+ T cells not binding an NS4B(214-222) dextramer, sorted from PBMCs, obtained 45 days after the yellow fever booster vaccination. These receptors all stem from a young man who received the YFV17D yellow fever vaccine.

At least ten counts were recorded for this clonotype. The chain carries TRBV12-3 or TRBV12-4 and TRBJ1-5; tentative D call: TRBD1 (6 bases). Trimming removed 5 bases from V and 5 bases from J, with 7 bases in between. The CDR3 has 12 amino acids. CDR3 amino acids: CASSRGDQPQHF. CDR3 coding DNA: TGTGCCAGCAGTAGGGGGGATCAGCCCCAGCATTTT.

This clonotype was observed at least ten times. The chain uses TRBV27 and TRBJ2-2; TRBD1 matches 11 bases. With V trimmed by 4 bases and J by 7 bases, 5 bases remained unmatched. The germline V gene encodes CDR1 MNHEY and CDR2 SMNVEV (reference sequence). CDR3 length: 15 residues. As DNA, the CDR3 is TGTGCCAGCAGTTCCTGGACAGGGGGCAACGGGGAGCTGTTTTTT. It yields the protein CASSSWTGGNGELFF.

This clonotype has a count of ten or more. J is TRBJ1-3 and V is TRBV12-3 or TRBV12-4; D is undetermined. V shed 6 bases and J shed 8 bases, with 11 bases lying between them. The CDR3 extends over 12 amino acids. The CDR3 here is CASSLGGHTIYF. CDR3 coding DNA: TGTGCCAGCAGCCTGGGTGGTCACACCATATATTTT.

This clonotype has ten or more counts. The chain uses TRBV4-2 and TRBJ2-1; tentatively, D is TRBD2 (6 bases). Per germline, CDR1 LGHNA and CDR2 YNFKEQ. This CDR3 contains 16 residues. The V end was cut by 2 bases, the J end by 8 bases, with 19 bases between. CDR3 in amino acids: CASSQPPGAGEDEQFF. CDR3 nucleotides: TGTGCCAGCAGCCAACCCCCGGGAGCAGGAGAGGATGAGCAGTTCTTC.

This clonotype came up many times. The chain uses TRBV7-6 and TRBJ2-5; no definite D call. The V end lost 4 bases, the J end lost 5 bases, and 5 bases lay between the germline ends. CDR1 and CDR2 from the germline V gene are SGHVS and FNYEAQ. The CDR3 is 11 residues long. The CDR3 bases are TGTGCCAGCAGCTCGGTGGAGACCCAGTACTTC. This encodes CASSSVETQYF.

The table lists this clonotype with many counts. V usage is TRBV10-2 and J usage is TRBJ2-7; D perhaps matches TRBD2 (6 bases). Trimming took off 6 bases at V and 3 bases at J, with 15 bases between the two ends. This CDR3 is built from 14 residues. CDR1 is WSHSY and CDR2 is SAAADI in the germline V gene. The CDR3 DNA sequence: TGCGCCAGCAGGGGCGGGGATTTTGGCTACGAGCAGTACTTC. Protein sequence: CASRGGDFGYEQYF.

This clonotype was found many times. This chain connects TRBV15 to TRBJ1-1; 9 bases match TRBD1. Germline CDR1 is LNHNV and CDR2 is YYDKDF (reference sequence). The CDR3 is 17 residues long. V gave up 2 bases and J gave up 0 bases; unmatched junction bases: 7. The CDR3 reads CATSRYEGTGLNTEAFF. In DNA, the CDR3 is TGTGCCACCAGCAGATATGAAGGGACAGGGTTGAACACTGAAGCTTTCTTT. Complete variable domain (other parts from reference TRBV15 and TRBJ1-1): DAMVIQNPRYQVTQFGKPVTLSCSQTLNHNVMYWYQQKSSQAPKLLFHYYDKDFNNEADTPDNFQSRRPNTSFCFLDIRSPGLGDTAMYLCATSRYEGTGLNTEAFFGQGTRLTVV.

This clonotype was counted many times. The chain has TRBV27 and TRBJ2-7; tentatively, D is TRBD2 (6 bases). CDR1 is MNHEY and CDR2 is SMNVEV in the germline V gene (reference sequence). The CDR3 contains 15 residues. V was shortened by 1 base and J by 6 bases, with 16 bases between the two germline ends. CDR3 residues: CASSLLGGKGSEQYF. The CDR3 DNA reads TGTGCCAGCAGTTTATTGGGGGGAAAGGGCTCCGAGCAGTACTTC.

This clonotype was seen many times. This chain uses TRBV15 with TRBJ2-7; no definite D call. Looked up from germline, CDR1 is LNHNV and CDR2 is YYDKDF (reference sequence). This CDR3 has 13 residues. The V end was cut by 0 bases, the J end by 7 bases, with 10 bases between. Here the CDR3 DNA reads TGTGCCACCAGCAGAGATCCCGGCCAAGAGCAGTACTTC. It translates to CATSRDPGQEQYF.

This clonotype was observed at least ten times. V and J are TRBV7-6 and TRBJ2-5; 9 bases map to TRBD2. This CDR3 has 16 amino acids. Germline CDR1 reads SGHVS; CDR2 reads FNYEAQ. V was pared by 2 bases and J by 4 bases, with 8 bases of the junction left unmatched. The CDR3 spells CASSLFRLAEGETQYF. The CDR3 DNA reads TGTGCCAGCAGCTTATTTCGACTAGCGGAAGGAGAGACCCAGTACTTC.

There are a few counts of this clonotype. The chain carries TRBV20-1 and TRBJ2-5; the match to TRBD2 covers 7 bases. The CDR3 runs 13 residues. J gave up 0 bases and V 6 bases, and 4 bases lay outside the gene matches. Germline V gene lookup returns CDR1 DFQATT and CDR2 SNEGSKA (reference sequence). The CDR3 here is CSAPSGNQETQYF. CDR3 bases: TGCAGTGCCCCCAGCGGGAACCAAGAGACCCAGTACTTC.

This clonotype was found many times. The chain uses TRBV6-1 and TRBJ2-1; D not certain. The V end lost 5 bases, the J end lost 12 bases, and 11 bases lay between the germline ends. Germline loops: CDR1 MNHNS, CDR2 SASEGT. This CDR3 region has 11 residues. This CDR3 reads CASSLSLGQFF. The CDR3 region has the DNA TGTGCCAGCAGTCTATCTTTGGGGCAGTTCTTC.

This clonotype was detected many times. The chain recombines TRBV12-3 or TRBV12-4 with TRBJ2-7, with D uncertain. V gave up 8 bases and J gave up 4 bases, with 18 bases separating them. The CDR3 loop spans 14 amino acids. CDR3 bases: TGTGCCAGCGCCGGATCCGACATCTCATACGAGCAGTACTTC. Amino acid sequence: CASAGSDISYEQYF.

This clonotype was seen repeatedly, ten times or more. V gene TRBV12-3 or TRBV12-4 combines with J gene TRBJ1-1, with TRBD1 matching over 8 bases. This CDR3 region has 14 residues. Trimming at V came to 7 bases and at J to 0 bases, leaving 4 bases not matched to a gene. The CDR3: CASTQTGVNTEAFF. The CDR3, as DNA: TGTGCCAGCACCCAGACAGGGGTGAACACTGAAGCTTTCTTT.

This clonotype has a count of ten or more. This sequence joins TRBV7-2 and TRBJ1-6; D perhaps matches TRBD1 (5 bases). Germline assignment: CDR1 SGHTA and CDR2 FQGNSA. V dropped 6 bases and J dropped 9 bases, with 15 bases sitting between them. The CDR3 runs to 14 residues. CDR3 in amino acids: CASRNKGFGSPLHF. The DNA for the CDR3 is TGTGCCAGCAGGAACAAGGGGTTTGGTTCACCCCTCCACTTT. Using reference TRBV7-2 and TRBJ1-6 for the parts outside the CDR3, the full variable domain is GAGVSQSPSNKVTEKGKDVELRCDPISGHTALYWYRQSLGQGLEFLIYFQGNSAPDKSGLPSDRFSAERTGGSVSTLTIQRTQQEDSAVYLCASRNKGFGSPLHFGNGTRLTVT.

There are many counts of this clonotype. This chain connects TRBV11-2 to TRBJ1-1, with D perhaps TRBD1 (5 bases). V lost 1 base and J 1 base, leaving 10 bases between the germline ends. CDR3 length: 15 residues. CDR1 is SGHAT, CDR2 FQNNGV, per germline. CDR3 DNA: TGTGCCAGCAGCTTAGGGGGCGAATGGAACACTGAAGCTTTCTTT. Protein product: CASSLGGEWNTEAFF.

At least ten counts were recorded for this clonotype. V usage is TRBV9 and J usage is TRBJ2-7, with 8 bases matching TRBD2. CDR1 is SGDLS and CDR2 is YYNGEE in the germline V gene. The V gene end was trimmed by 0 bases and the J gene end by 3 bases; junction bases not matched to a gene: 5. The CDR3 extends over 15 amino acids. The CDR3 loop is CASSVGSSGVYEQYF. The CDR3 DNA reads as TGTGCCAGCAGCGTAGGGAGTAGCGGGGTCTACGAGCAGTACTTC.

This clonotype showed up just a few times. The V gene is TRBV9, the J gene TRBJ2-3, with 11 nucleotides matching TRBD2. V was pared by 3 bases and J by 11 bases, with 8 bases of the junction left unmatched. This CDR3 spans 14 amino acids. Germline CDR1 is SGDLS and CDR2 is YYNGEE. The CDR3 here is CASSDGTSGTWQYF. The CDR3 DNA follows: TGTGCCAGCAGCGATGGGACTAGCGGAACTTGGCAGTATTTT.

This clonotype showed up many times. The chain is built from TRBV10-2 and TRBJ2-3; the match to TRBD2 covers 8 bases. CDR3 length: 18 amino acids. CDR1 and CDR2 from the germline V gene are WSHSY and SAAADI. Trimming removed 8 bases from V and 0 bases from J; junction bases left unmatched: 16. CDR3 sequence: CASRPLAARPPSTDTQYF. The CDR3 bases are TGCGCCAGCCGTCCACTAGCGGCCCGCCCCCCTAGCACAGATACGCAGTATTTT.

This clonotype was detected many times. The J gene is TRBJ2-1, the V gene TRBV28; no definite D call. Per the germline V gene, CDR1 is MDHEN and CDR2 is SYDVKM. The ends were cut back, 5 bases at V and 3 bases at J, with 5 bases in the middle. The CDR3 spans 12 residues. The CDR3: CASSPDYNEQFF. The CDR3 DNA reads as TGTGCCAGCAGTCCCGACTACAATGAGCAGTTCTTC.

This clonotype was seen many times. This chain uses TRBV29-1 with TRBJ2-4; either TRBD1 or TRBD2 may supply D (6 bases each). Germline V gene sequence: CDR1 SQVTM, CDR2 ANQGSEA. Trimming shortened V by 6 bases and J by 9 bases, and 24 bases separated the two germline ends. This CDR3 is 15 amino acids long. This CDR3 reads CSVRIAGRGGPIQYF. The CDR3 nucleotides read TGCAGCGTCCGAATTGCGGGCAGGGGAGGACCCATTCAGTACTTC.

As for this clonotype: Given a much more abundant clone one base away, this may be a read error. The chain recombines TRBV7-9 with TRBJ2-3; D tentatively reads TRBD1 or TRBD2 (5 bases each). The CDR3 has 16 amino acids. Germline-derived CDR1 and CDR2 are SEHNR and FQNEAQ (reference sequence). The germline V and J ends were trimmed by 0 bases and 3 bases, with 13 bases remaining between them. The CDR3 bases are TGTGCCAGCAGCTTAGCGCCAATGGGGGAGACAGATACGCAGTATTTT. Amino acids: CASSLAPMGETDTQYF. Full variable domain (outside the CDR3, taken from reference TRBV7-9 and TRBJ2-3): DTGVSQNPRHKITKRGQNVTFRCDPISEHNRLYWYRQTLGQGPEFLTYFQNEAQLEKSRLLSDRFSAERPKGSFSTLEIQRTEQGDSAMYLCASSLAPMGETDTQYFGPGTRLTVL.

At least ten counts were recorded for this clonotype. This chain connects TRBV6-5 to TRBJ2-6; D may be TRBD1 or TRBD2 (5 bases each). The CDR3 has 13 amino acids. The V gene lost 8 bases and the J gene lost 2 bases, with 7 bases spanning the gap. Germline CDR1 is MNHEY and CDR2 is SVGAGI. This CDR3 reads CASLGAGANVLTF. In DNA, the CDR3 is TGTGCCAGCCTGGGGGCTGGGGCCAACGTCCTGACTTTC.

There are many counts of this clonotype. The CDR3 sequence is CSVEGPPNEQFF. DNA for the CDR3: TGCAGCGTTGAAGGGCCTCCCAATGAGCAGTTCTTC. The chain carries TRBV29-1 and TRBJ2-1; no clear D gene. Germline V gene lookup returns CDR1 SQVTM and CDR2 ANQGSEA. The CDR3 totals 12 residues. The V end lost 1 base, the J end lost 6 bases, and 7 bases lay between the germline ends.

The table lists this clonotype with many counts. The rearrangement joins TRBV5-6 to TRBJ2-1, with D hard to call. With 0 bases removed from V and 6 bases from J, the gap between germline ends came to 7 bases. The CDR3 extends over 13 amino acids. CDR1 and CDR2 from the germline V gene are SGHDT and YYEEEE. The CDR3 reads CASSLGVSNEQFF. CDR3 bases: TGTGCCAGCAGCTTGGGGGTTTCCAATGAGCAGTTCTTC.

There are a few counts of this clonotype. V is TRBV27 and J is TRBJ2-3; TRBD2 aligns across 12 bases. CDR3 length: 16 amino acids. Germline lookup yields CDR1 MNHEY and CDR2 SMNVEV (reference sequence). V lost 3 bases and J lost 2; bases outside the gene matches: 3. CDR3 nucleotides: TGTGCCAGCAGTTTGACTAGCGGGGGACTCACAGATACGCAGTATTTT. Protein: CASSLTSGGLTDTQYF.

On this clonotype: One base away lies a much larger clone, so this may be a sequencing read error. The V and J genes are TRBV6-2 or TRBV6-3 and TRBJ2-7; D uncertain. V was shortened by 6 bases and J by 7 bases, with 13 bases between the two germline ends. Germline CDR1 MNHEY, CDR2 SVGEGT. The CDR3 sequence is 12 residues long. CDR3 in DNA: TGTGCCAGCAGCCACCTTCCGAGGGAGCAGTACTTC. Translated: CASSHLPREQYF.

This clonotype showed up many times. The rearrangement uses TRBV28 and TRBJ2-2; 7 bases are a match to TRBD1. V shed 0 bases, J shed 5 bases, and the junction held 0 bases outside the gene matches. The CDR3 sequence is 14 residues long. The germline CDR1 and CDR2 sequences are MDHEN and SYDVKM. CDR3 residues: CASSLWTGTGELFF. In DNA form, the CDR3 reads TGTGCCAGCAGTTTATGGACAGGGACCGGGGAGCTGTTTTTT.

In this sample, this clonotype turned up many times. This sequence joins TRBV29-1 and TRBJ2-7; 7 bases fit TRBD2. The CDR3 has 12 residues. CDR1 SQVTM and CDR2 ANQGSEA come from the germline V gene. J was trimmed by 2 bases and V by 5 bases; bases with no gene match: 3. CDR3 DNA sequence: TGCAGCGTTCTACTAGCGCCCTACGAGCAGTACTTC. This sequence encodes CSVLLAPYEQYF.